This T cell receptor (beta chain) was retrieved from a study of T cells after yellow fever vaccination. This clonotype was seen a few times. The antigen remains undetermined. TCRdb re-called the 5' RACE reads with MiXCR, one entry per CDR3 protein. Of 500,000 to 700,000 distinct CDR3 sequences listed, less than 20% were seen once; the top ten hold roughly an eighth. Whole-study results and caveats: Post-booster samples contained most primary-vaccination clones (approximately 96% CD4, approximately 88% CD8).

This TCR came from a man aged 30-40 years who received the YFV17D yellow fever vaccine. The sample was PBMCs, taken 15 days after the yellow fever booster vaccination.

The CDR3 sequence: CSATPGPRYEQYF. CDR3 DNA: TGCAGTGCTACCCCAGGGCCACGGTACGAGCAGTACTTC. The chain is built from TRBV20-1 and TRBJ2-7, with a weak D call TRBD1 (5 bases). V was pared by 4 bases and J by 4 bases, with 14 bases between. Germline CDR1 reads DFQATT; CDR2 reads SNEGSKA (reference sequence). The CDR3 length is 13 residues.